This TCR beta chain was documented in a study of cytomegalovirus exposure and HLA in healthy donors. Primers: 60 Vbeta forward and 13 Jbeta reverse. This table comes from immunoSEQ multiplex PCR, and its TCRdb copy is limited to in-frame clones, with some not included. This sample yields around 100,000 clones, of which roughly two thirds are seen a single time; about 3.5% belongs to the top ten. General observations from the study: Later analysis indicated greater clonal expansion among HLA-associated TCR beta chains than among equally common other chains. Three CMV-associated chains were confirmed in vitro to be specific for CMV antigens. When analyzed later, a missense DCLRE1C variant was found to be linked to TCR beta V- and J-gene trimming.

Turning to this clone: Its antigen is not known.

This CDR3 has 16 residues. The trim removed 5 bases at V and 1 base at J, leaving 7 bases unmatched. Germline V gene data show CDR1 as SGHNT and CDR2 as YENEEA. Material: PBMCs. This chain links TRBV11-3 with TRBJ2-5, with 10 bases identical to TRBD1. The TCR originated in a man aged 35-49 years in good health and CMV-seronegative. The CDR3, as DNA: TGTGCCAGCAGCCTGGGGACAGGGGACTTCCAAGAGACCCAGTACTTC. Its translation is CASSLGTGDFQETQYF. Using reference TRBV11-3 and TRBJ2-5 for the parts outside the CDR3, the full variable domain is EAGVVQSPRYKIIEKKQPVAFWCNPISGHNTLYWYLQNLGQGPELLIRYENEEAVDDSQLPKDRFSAERLKGVDSTLKIQPAELGDSAVYLCASSLGTGDFQETQYFGPGTRLLVL.